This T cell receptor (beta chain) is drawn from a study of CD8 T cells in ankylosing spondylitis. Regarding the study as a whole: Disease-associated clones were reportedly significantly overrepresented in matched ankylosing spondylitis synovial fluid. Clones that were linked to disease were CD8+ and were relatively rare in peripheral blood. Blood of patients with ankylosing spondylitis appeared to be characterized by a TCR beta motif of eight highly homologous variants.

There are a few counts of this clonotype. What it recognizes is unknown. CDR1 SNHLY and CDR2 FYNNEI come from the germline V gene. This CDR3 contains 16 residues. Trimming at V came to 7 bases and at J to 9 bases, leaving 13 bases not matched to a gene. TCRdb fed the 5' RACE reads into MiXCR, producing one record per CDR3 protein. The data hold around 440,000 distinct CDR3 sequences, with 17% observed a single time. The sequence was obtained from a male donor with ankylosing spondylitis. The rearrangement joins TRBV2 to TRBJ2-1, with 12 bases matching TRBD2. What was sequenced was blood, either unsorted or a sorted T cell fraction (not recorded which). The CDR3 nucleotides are TGTGCCAGCACCTCCCAGCTAGCGGGAGGGCAGGGTGAGCAGTTCTTC. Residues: CASTSQLAGGQGEQFF.